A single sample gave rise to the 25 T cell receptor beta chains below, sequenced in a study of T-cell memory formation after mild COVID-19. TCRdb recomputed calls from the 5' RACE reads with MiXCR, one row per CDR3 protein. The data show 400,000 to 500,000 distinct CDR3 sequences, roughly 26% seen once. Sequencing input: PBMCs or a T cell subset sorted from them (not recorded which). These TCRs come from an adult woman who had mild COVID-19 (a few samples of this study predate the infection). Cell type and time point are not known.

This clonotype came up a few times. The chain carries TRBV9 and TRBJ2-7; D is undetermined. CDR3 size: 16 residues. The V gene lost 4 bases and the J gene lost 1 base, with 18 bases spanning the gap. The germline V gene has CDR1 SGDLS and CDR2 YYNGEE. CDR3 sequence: CASSPSSVDPSYEQYF. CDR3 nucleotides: TGTGCCAGCAGCCCCAGCTCAGTGGACCCTTCCTACGAGCAGTACTTC.

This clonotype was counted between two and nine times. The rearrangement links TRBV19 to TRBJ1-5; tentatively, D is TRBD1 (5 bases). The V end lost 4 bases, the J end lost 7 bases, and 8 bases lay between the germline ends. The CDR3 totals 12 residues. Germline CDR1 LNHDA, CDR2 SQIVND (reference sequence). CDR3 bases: TGTGCCAGTAGTACCGACAGCCAGCCCCAGCATTTT. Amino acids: CASSTDSQPQHF.

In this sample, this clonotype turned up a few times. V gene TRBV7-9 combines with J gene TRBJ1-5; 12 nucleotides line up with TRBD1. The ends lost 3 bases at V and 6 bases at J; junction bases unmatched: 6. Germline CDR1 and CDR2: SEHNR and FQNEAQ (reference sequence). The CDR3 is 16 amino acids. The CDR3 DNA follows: TGTGCCAGCAGCTTGGGGACAGGGGGCGTTGGTCAGCCCCAGCATTTT. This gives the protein CASSLGTGGVGQPQHF.

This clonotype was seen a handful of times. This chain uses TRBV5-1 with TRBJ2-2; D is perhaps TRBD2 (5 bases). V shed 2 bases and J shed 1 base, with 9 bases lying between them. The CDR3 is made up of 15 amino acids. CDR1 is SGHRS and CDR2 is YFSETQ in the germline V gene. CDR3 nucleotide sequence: TGCGCCAGCAGCTTTGAGCGGCTGAACACCGGGGAGCTGTTTTTT. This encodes CASSFERLNTGELFF.

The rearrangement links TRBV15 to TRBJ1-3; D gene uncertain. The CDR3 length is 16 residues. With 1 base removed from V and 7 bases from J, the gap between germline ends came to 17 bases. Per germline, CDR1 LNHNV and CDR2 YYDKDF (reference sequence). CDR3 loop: CATSRVGPTGHNTIYF. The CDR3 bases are TGTGCCACCAGCAGAGTGGGCCCTACCGGTCATAACACCATATATTTT.

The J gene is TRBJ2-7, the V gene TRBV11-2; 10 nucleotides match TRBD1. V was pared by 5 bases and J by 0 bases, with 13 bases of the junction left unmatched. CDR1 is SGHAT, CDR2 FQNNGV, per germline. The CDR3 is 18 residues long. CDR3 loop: CASSANRRDRGISYEQYF. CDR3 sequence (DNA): TGTGCCAGCAGCGCTAACCGTCGGGACAGGGGCATCTCCTACGAGCAGTACTTC.

The CDR3 is CSARAVGTGPDTQYF. CDR3 in DNA: TGCAGTGCTAGAGCCGTAGGGACCGGCCCAGATACGCAGTATTTT. This chain uses TRBV20-1 with TRBJ2-3; D might be TRBD1 or TRBD2, each matching 5 bases. The V end lost 1 base, the J end lost 4 bases, and 15 bases lay between the germline ends. Germline CDR1 reads DFQATT; CDR2 reads SNEGSKA (reference sequence). The CDR3 has 15 amino acids.

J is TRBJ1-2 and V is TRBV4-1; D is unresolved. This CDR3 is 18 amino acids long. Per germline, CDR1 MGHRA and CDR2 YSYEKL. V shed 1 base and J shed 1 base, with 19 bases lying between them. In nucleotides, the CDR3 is TGCGCCAGCAGCCAAGGTGCAGTGAGAAGTCGTATTAACTATGGCTACACCTTC. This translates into CASSQGAVRSRINYGYTF.

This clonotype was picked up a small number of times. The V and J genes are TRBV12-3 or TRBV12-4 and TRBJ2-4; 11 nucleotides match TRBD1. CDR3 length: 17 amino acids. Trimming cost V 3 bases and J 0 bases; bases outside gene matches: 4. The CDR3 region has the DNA TGTGCCAGCAGTTTGGGGACAGGGGGTCTAGCCAAAAACATTCAGTACTTC. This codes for CASSLGTGGLAKNIQYF.

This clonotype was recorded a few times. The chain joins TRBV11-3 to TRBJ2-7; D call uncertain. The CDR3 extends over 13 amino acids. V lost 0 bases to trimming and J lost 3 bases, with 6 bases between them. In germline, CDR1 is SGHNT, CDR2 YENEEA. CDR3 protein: CASSLEIIYEQYF. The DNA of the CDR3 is TGTGCCAGCAGCTTAGAAATTATCTACGAGCAGTACTTC.

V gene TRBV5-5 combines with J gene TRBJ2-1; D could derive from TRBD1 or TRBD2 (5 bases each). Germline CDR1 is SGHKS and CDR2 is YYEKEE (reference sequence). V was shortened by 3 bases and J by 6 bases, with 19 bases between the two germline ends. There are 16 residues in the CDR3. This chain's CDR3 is CASSSTGTALPNEQFF. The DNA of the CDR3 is TGTGCCAGCAGCTCAACCGGGACGGCCCTGCCCAATGAGCAGTTCTTC.

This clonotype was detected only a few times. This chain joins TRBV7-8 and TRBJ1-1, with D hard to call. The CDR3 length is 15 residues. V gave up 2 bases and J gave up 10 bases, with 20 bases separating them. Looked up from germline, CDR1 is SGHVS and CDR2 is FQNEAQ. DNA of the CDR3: TGTGCCAGCAGCTTATCCCCGATGAACCACCTCGGAGCTTTCTTT. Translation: CASSLSPMNHLGAFF. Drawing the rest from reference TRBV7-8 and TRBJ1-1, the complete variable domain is GAGVSQSPRYKVAKRGQDVALRCDPISGHVSLFWYQQALGQGPEFLTYFQNEAQLDKSGLPSDRFFAERPEGSVSTLKIQRTQQEDSAVYLCASSLSPMNHLGAFFGQGTRLTVV.

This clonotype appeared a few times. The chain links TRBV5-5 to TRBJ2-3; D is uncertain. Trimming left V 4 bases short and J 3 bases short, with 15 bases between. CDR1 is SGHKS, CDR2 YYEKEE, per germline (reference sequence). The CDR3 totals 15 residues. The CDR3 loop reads CASSPGGRPTDTQYF. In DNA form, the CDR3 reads TGTGCCAGCAGCCCCGGTGGCAGACCTACAGATACGCAGTATTTT.

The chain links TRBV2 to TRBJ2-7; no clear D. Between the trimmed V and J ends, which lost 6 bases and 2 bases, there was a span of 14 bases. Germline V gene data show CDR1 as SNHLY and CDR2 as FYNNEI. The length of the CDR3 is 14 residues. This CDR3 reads CASRYGRQAYEQYF. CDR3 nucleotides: TGTGCCAGCAGGTACGGCAGGCAAGCCTACGAGCAGTACTTC. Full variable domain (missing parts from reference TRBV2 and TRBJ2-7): EPEVTQTPSHQVTQMGQEVILRCVPISNHLYFYWYRQILGQKVEFLVSFYNNEISEKSEIFDDQFSVERPDGSNFTLKIRSTKLEDSAMYFCASRYGRQAYEQYFGPGTRLTVT.

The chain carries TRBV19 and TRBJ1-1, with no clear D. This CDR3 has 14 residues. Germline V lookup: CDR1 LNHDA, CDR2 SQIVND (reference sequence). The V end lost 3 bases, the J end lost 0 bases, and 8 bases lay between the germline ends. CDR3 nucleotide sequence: TGTGCCAGTAGTATTGGGCGGTTGAACACTGAAGCTTTCTTT. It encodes CASSIGRLNTEAFF. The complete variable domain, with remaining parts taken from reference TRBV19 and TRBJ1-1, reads DGGITQSPKYLFRKEGQNVTLSCEQNLNHDAMYWYRQDPGQGLRLIYYSQIVNDFQKGDIAEGYSVSREKKESFPLTVTSAQKNPTAFYLCASSIGRLNTEAFFGQGTRLTVV.

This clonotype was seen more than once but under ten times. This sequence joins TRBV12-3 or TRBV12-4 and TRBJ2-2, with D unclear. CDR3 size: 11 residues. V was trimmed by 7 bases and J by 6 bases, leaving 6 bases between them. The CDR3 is CASTNAGELFF. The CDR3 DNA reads TGTGCCAGCACCAACGCCGGGGAGCTGTTTTTT.

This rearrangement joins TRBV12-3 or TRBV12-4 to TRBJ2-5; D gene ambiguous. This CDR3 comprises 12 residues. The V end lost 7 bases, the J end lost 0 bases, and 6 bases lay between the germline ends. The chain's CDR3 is CASTPNQETQYF. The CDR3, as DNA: TGTGCCAGCACCCCCAACCAAGAGACCCAGTACTTC.

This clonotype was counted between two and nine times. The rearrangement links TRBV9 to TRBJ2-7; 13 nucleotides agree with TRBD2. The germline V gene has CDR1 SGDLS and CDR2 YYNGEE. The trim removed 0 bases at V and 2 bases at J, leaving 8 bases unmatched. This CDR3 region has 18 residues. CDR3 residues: CASSVGVEGLAGTYEQYF. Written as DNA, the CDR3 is TGTGCCAGCAGCGTAGGGGTGGAGGGACTAGCGGGAACCTACGAGCAGTACTTC.

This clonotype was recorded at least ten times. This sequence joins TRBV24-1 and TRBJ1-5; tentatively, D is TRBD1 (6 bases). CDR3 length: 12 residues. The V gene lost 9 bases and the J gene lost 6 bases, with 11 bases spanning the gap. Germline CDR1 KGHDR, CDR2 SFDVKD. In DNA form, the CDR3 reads TGTGCCACCGGGGGCATGGGTCAGCCCCAGCATTTT. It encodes CATGGMGQPQHF.

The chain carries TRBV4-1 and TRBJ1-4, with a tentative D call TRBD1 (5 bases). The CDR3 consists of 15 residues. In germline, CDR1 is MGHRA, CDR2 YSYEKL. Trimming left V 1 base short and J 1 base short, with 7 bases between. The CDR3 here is CASSQAGRTNEKLFF. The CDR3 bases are TGCGCCAGCAGCCAAGCAGGGAGAACTAATGAAAAACTGTTTTTT.

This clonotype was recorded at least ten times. CDR3 in amino acids: CASSLLTGDYGYTF. The CDR3 DNA sequence: TGCGCCAGCAGCTTGTTAACAGGGGACTATGGCTACACCTTC. The genes are TRBV5-1 and TRBJ1-2; 7 bases map to TRBD1. The germline V gene has CDR1 SGHRS and CDR2 YFSETQ. J lost 3 bases, V lost 1 base, and 3 bases had no gene match. The CDR3 length is 14 residues.

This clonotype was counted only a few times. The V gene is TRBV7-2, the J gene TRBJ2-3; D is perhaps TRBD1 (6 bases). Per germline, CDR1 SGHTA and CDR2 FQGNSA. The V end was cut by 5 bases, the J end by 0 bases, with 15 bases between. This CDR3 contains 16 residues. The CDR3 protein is CASSPWLGASTDTQYF. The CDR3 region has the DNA TGTGCCAGCAGCCCATGGTTGGGGGCCAGCACAGATACGCAGTATTTT.

In DNA form, the CDR3 reads TGCAGTGCTAGCCACCTGACAGGGCTATTGCGAACTGAAGCTTTCTTT. It yields the protein CSASHLTGLLRTEAFF. The V call is TRBV20-1, the J call TRBJ1-1; 7 nucleotides match TRBD1. The germline V gene has CDR1 DFQATT and CDR2 SNEGSKA (reference sequence). The CDR3 runs 16 residues. After removal of 3 bases from V and 5 bases from J, the junction contained 15 bases not matched to a gene.

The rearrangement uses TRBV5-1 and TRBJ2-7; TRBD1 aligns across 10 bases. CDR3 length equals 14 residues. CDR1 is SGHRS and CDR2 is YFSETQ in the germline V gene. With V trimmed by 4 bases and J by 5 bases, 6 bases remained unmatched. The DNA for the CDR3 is TGCGCCAGCAGCGGGGGGACAGGGGCCGACGAGCAGTACTTC. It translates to CASSGGTGADEQYF.

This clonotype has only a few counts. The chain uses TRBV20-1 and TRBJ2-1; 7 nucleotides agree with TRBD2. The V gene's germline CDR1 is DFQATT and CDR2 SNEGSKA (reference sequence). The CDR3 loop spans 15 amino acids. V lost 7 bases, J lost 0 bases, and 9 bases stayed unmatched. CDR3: CSVPRRGSSYNEQFF. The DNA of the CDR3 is TGCAGTGTCCCGCGGCGGGGGAGCTCCTACAATGAGCAGTTCTTC.